This T cell receptor (beta chain) was retrieved from a study of cytomegalovirus exposure and HLA in healthy donors. This CDR3 has 16 amino acids. The V gene lost 7 bases and the J gene lost 1 base, with 16 bases spanning the gap. Germline loops: CDR1 MNHNY, CDR2 SVGAGI (reference sequence). 13 Jbeta primers and 60 Vbeta primers were used for the PCR. Produced via immunoSEQ multiplex PCR; TCRdb's table is partial and in-frame only. The sample consists of about 160,000 clones, roughly 70% of them appearing once. The rearrangement uses TRBV6-6 and TRBJ1-4, with a weak D call TRBD1 (5 bases). The sequenced sample was PBMCs. The source is a woman aged 45-60 years in good health and CMV-seropositive. DNA for the CDR3: TGTGCCAGCACTGACGGGGGGAGGGGAACTAATGAAAAACTGTTTTTT. Translated: CASTDGGRGTNEKLFF.